Detailed here is one T cell receptor beta chain. This sample was taken from a study of blood T cell repertoires in COVID-19. Study background: T cells, B-cell-depleted T cells, or PBMCs provided the cDNA or gDNA that served as material.

In the original analysis: Estimation of nucleated cell counts was performed using reference gene primer amplification. Libraries were prepared by immunoSEQ multiplex PCR; TCRdb keeps only in-frame clonotypes and omits some of them. The DNA gave D and trimming, while V, J and clone size come from that table. Here the sample spans fewer than 350,000 clones, 70% to 90% being singletons. This TCR was recovered from a woman in her sixties or seventies in a cohort exposed to, infected with or recovered from COVID-19 (not recorded which). Sample: PBMCs or T cells enriched from blood (not recorded which).

CDR3 sequence (DNA): TGTGCCAGCAGTGGACAGATGAACACTGAAGCTTTCTTT. This encodes CASSGQMNTEAFF. The J gene is TRBJ1-1, the V gene TRBV6-4; D is perhaps TRBD1 (5 bases). Germline CDR1 and CDR2: MRHNA and SNTAGT. The V end lost 4 bases, the J end lost 0 bases, and 6 bases lay between the germline ends. The CDR3 totals 13 residues.